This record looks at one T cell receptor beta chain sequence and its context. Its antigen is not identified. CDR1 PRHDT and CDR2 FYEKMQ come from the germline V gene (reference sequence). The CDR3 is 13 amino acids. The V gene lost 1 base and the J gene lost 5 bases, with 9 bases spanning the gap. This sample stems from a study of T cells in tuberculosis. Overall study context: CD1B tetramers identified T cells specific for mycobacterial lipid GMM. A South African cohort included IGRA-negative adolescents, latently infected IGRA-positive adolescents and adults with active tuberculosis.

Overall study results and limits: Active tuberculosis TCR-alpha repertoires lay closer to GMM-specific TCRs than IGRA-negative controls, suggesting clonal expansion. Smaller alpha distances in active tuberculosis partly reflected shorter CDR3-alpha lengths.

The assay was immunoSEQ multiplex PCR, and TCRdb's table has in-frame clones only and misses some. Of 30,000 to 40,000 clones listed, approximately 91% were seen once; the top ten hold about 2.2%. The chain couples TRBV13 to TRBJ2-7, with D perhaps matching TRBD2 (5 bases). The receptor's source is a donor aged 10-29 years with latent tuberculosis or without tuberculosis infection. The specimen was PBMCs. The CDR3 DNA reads TGTGCCAGCAGCTTAGAACTGGGAGACGAGCAGTACTTC. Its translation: CASSLELGDEQYF.